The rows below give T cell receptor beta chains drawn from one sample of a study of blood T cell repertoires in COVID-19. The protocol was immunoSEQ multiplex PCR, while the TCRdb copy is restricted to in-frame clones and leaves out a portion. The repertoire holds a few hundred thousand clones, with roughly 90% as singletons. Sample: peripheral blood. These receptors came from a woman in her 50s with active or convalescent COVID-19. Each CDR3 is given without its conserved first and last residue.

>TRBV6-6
ASSYSTGAYEKLF
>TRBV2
ASSEESRLGEKLF
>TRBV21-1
ASSPYPSWVWDTQY
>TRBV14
ASSQAHTGGYT
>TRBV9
ASSAGQGGNYGYT
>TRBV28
ASRRIGGNTEAF
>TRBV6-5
ASRDSREAF
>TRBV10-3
AISRSGQGRSYNSPLH
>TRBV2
ASRQQSYQPQH
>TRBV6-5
ASSYSERRPGNTIY
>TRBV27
ASSLTPLYGYT
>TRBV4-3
ASSQARFGRAKY
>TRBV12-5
ASGLVDRAGYT
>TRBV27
ASSLGAPGEQY
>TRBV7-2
ASTFSGGAGYEQY
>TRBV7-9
ASSVDRDIPTTEKLF
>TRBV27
ASSLQGKGFRPGELF
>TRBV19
ASAGTGYNEQF
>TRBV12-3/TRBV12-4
ASSLARNGYT
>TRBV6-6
ASSGTGENEQF
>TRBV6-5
ASSYGPGGHGYGYT
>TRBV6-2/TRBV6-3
ASSRGQGAEAF
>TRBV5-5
ASSLVDTYSQPQH
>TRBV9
ASSVQGGFSGELF
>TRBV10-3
ASLGASNTGELF
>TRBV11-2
ASSLGLSGTANEKLF
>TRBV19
ASSFRTGFDTIY
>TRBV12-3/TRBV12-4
ASSFGTLGYT
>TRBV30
AWSVGQGLGYT
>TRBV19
ASSMSLHTEAF
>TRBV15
ATSRRGEQPQH
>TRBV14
ASSQAGPNVYGYT
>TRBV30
AWSVEGVGKLF
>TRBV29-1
SVEGQGTEAF
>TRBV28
ASSFPPGQGREKLF
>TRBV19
ASSMSVYEKLF
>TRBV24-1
ATSDRSGGLNTQY
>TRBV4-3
ASSQEPLNTGELF
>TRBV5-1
ASSLSGENTEAF
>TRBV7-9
ASSSRQGDEKLF
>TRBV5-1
ASSLGLVRGHEQF
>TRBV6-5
ASSYSDRGRGGYT